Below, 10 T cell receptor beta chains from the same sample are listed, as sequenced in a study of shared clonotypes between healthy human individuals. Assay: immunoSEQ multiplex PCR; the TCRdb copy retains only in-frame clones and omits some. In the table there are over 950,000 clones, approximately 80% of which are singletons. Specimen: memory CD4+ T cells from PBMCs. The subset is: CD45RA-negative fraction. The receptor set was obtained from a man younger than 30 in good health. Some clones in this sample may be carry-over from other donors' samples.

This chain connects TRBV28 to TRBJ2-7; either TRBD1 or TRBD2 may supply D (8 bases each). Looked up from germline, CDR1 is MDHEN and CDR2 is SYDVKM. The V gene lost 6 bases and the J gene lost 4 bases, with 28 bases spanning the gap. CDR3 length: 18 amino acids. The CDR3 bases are TGTGCCAGCAGCCCGGGAGGGACAGGCCTCCAGGGGAGTTACGAGCAGTACTTC. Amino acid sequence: CASSPGGTGLQGSYEQYF.

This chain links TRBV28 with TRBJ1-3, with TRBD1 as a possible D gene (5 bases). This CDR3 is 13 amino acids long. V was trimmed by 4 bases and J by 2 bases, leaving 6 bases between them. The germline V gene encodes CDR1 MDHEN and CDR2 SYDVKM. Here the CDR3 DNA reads TGTGCCAGCAGTTCAGGGCCTGGAAACACCATATATTTT. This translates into CASSSGPGNTIYF.

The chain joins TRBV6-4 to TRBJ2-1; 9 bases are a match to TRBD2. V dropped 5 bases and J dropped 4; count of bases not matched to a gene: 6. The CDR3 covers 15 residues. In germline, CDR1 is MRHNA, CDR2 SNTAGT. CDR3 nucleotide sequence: TGTGCCAGCAGTCGTAGCGGGAGTCGGTACAATGAGCAGTTCTTC. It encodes CASSRSGSRYNEQFF.

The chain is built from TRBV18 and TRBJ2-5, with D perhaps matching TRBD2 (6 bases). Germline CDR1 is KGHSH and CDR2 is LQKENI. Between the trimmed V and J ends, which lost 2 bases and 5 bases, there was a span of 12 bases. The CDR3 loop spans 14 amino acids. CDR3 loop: CASSPILADETQYF. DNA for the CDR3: TGTGCCAGCTCACCAATTTTAGCGGACGAGACCCAGTACTTC.

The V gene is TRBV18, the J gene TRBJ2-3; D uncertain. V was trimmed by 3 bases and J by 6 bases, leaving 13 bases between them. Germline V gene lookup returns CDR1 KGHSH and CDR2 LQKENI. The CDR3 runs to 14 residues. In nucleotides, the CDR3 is TGTGCCAGCTCACCCTTGGAAGCTAAGGATACGCAGTATTTT. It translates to CASSPLEAKDTQYF.

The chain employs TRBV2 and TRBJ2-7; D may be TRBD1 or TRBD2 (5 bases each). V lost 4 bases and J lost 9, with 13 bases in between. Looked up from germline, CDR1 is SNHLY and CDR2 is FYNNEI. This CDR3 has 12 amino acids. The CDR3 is CASSGQYRGQYF. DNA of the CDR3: TGTGCCAGCAGTGGACAGTACCGGGGGCAGTACTTC.

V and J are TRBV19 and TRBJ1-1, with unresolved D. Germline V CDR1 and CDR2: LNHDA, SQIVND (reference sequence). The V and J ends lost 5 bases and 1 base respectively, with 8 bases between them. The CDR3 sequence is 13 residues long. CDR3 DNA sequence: TGTGCCAGTAGTCCAGGAACGAACACTGAAGCTTTCTTT. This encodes CASSPGTNTEAFF.

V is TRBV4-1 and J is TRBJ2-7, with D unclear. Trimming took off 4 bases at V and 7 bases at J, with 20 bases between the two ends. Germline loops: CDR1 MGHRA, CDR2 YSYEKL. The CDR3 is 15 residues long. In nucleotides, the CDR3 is TGCGCCAGCAGCCCGGGCCTTCACCCCGGTGGGGAGCAGTACTTC. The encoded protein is CASSPGLHPGGEQYF.

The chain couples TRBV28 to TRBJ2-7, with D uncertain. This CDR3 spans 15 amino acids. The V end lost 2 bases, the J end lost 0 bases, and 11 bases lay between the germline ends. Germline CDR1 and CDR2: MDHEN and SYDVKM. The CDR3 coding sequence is TGTGCCAGCAGTTTAGTATCGGCCATCTCCTACGAGCAGTACTTC. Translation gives CASSLVSAISYEQYF.

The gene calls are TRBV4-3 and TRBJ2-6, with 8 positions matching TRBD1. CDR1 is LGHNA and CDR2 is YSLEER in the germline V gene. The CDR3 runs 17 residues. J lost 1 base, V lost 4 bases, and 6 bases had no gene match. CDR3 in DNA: TGCGCCAGCAGCCCTGGACAGGGTTGGTCTGGGGCCAACGTCCTGACTTTC. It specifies CASSPGQGWSGANVLTF.